A selection of T cell receptor beta chains follows, all from one sample in a study of response to subunit inactivated influenza vaccine. MiXCR, applied by TCRdb to the RT-PCR reads, yields one record per CDR3 protein. Among approximately 480,000 distinct CDR3 sequences listed, roughly 9.7% were seen once. Here the sequenced sample was PBMCs from blood, taken around seven weeks after vaccination. Receptor source: a middle-aged man who received an inactivated influenza vaccine. Both conserved end residues are part of each CDR3. A D gene is named only where the DNA matches it firmly. Expanded clones get a size class; other rows say once, few or many, or leave the size out.

TRBD2	TRBV5-8	few	TRBJ2-5	CASSLSTGGPGETQYF	TGTGCCAGCAGCTTGTCGACGGGGGGGCCGGGGGAGACCCAGTACTTC
TRBD1	TRBV28	few	TRBJ2-7	CASRQGQTYEQYF	TGTGCCAGCCGGCAGGGACAGACCTACGAGCAGTACTTC
.	TRBV6-2/TRBV6-3	few	TRBJ2-1	CASSRRRQEEFF	TGTGCCAGCAGTAGACGTCGACAAGAGGAGTTCTTC
.	TRBV15	many	TRBJ2-5	CATSRTALPGGETQYF	TGTGCCACCAGCAGAACAGCCTTGCCTGGGGGCGAGACCCAGTACTTC
.	TRBV7-2	many	TRBJ2-5	CASSLRMLGETQYF	TGTGCCAGCAGCTTAAGGATGCTCGGAGAGACCCAGTACTTC
.	TRBV28	.	TRBJ2-1	CASSKYGEQFF	TGTGCCAGCAGTAAGTACGGCGAGCAGTTCTTC
TRBD1	TRBV12-3/TRBV12-4	few	TRBJ2-2	CASRAPGQGDTGELFF	TGTGCCAGCAGAGCTCCGGGACAGGGTGACACCGGGGAGCTGTTTTTT
.	TRBV20-1	.	TRBJ2-6	CSALDSSGANVLTF	TGCAGTGCCCTAGACAGCTCTGGGGCCAACGTCCTGACTTTC
TRBD1	TRBV6-2/TRBV6-3	.	TRBJ2-7	CASTQGQARGYEQYF	TGTGCCAGCACCCAGGGACAGGCTAGAGGCTACGAGCAGTACTTC
.	TRBV12-3/TRBV12-4	.	TRBJ1-2	CASRLAGDGGYTF	TGTGCCAGCAGGCTTGCAGGGGACGGTGGCTACACCTTC
.	TRBV3-1	few	TRBJ1-1	CASSQGGMGSEAFF	TGTGCCAGCAGCCAAGGAGGGATGGGCTCTGAAGCTTTCTTT
.	TRBV20-1	few	TRBJ2-3	CSARATNTDTQYF	TGCAGTGCTAGAGCTACGAACACAGATACGCAGTATTTT
.	TRBV5-1	few	TRBJ2-2	CASSSGTLNTGELFF	TGCGCCAGCAGCTCCGGGACTCTTAACACCGGGGAGCTGTTTTTT
.	TRBV27	.	TRBJ1-5	CASSLSKNQPQHF	TGTGCCAGCAGTTTATCTAAAAATCAGCCCCAGCATTTT
.	TRBV4-2	few	TRBJ1-1	CASSQDFQGSNTEAFF	TGTGCCAGCAGCCAAGATTTTCAGGGGTCGAACACTGAAGCTTTCTTT
.	TRBV3-1	.	TRBJ2-1	CASSQVGLVNEQFF	TGTGCCAGCAGCCAAGTCGGACTGGTCAATGAGCAGTTCTTC